This T cell receptor (beta chain) was identified in a study of human T cells and chemical hapten exposure (dated by TCRdb to the early 2020s). Study-wide context: For sensitization, 2% DPC in acetone was applied to a roughly 2 cm by roughly 2 cm area of upper inner arm skin. Patients additionally received weekly therapeutic DPC doses to the scalp throughout the roughly 25-week study period. Patch testing was performed on the upper back with Finn chambers containing 0.01% DPC, and the patch tests were scored after 6 days according to International Contact Dermatitis Research Group standards. The mostly female patient cohort included alopecia areata with under or over 50% scalp involvement, alopecia totalis and alopecia universalis. Libraries were pooled for sequencing, and per-sample TCR yields varied mainly because of small differences in library volumes within the pool. The study tracked peripheral blood TCR repertoire changes in vivo during primary and secondary sensitization to the hapten diphenylcyclopropenone (DPC) in alopecia patients. Patient blood was sampled pre-sensitization (week 0) and at 2, 6 and about 24 weeks after DPC sensitization. Blood for TCR sequencing was provided by twenty-nine alopecia patients at one to four time points (pre-sensitization, 2, 6 and 24 weeks). What the authors observed across the whole study: Because every patient had alopecia, a presumed autoimmune disease, the patients' immune response might differ from that of healthy individuals. DPC sensitization did not change the number of TCRs with a frequency above 1 in 1000, and there was no evidence of changes in global repertoire structure. Significantly more large CDR3 similarity clusters were formed by expanded TCRs than by pre-sensitization or healthy control sets, consistent with antigen-driven responses. Patch test score was positively correlated with the number of PT1 expanded TCRs, with significance at thresholds 8, 16 and 32 but not at 4. Repeated subsampling changed both the strength of the expansion versus patch-test correlation and the threshold at which the correlation became significant.

Taken with the paper, the label for time point translates to: patch test 3, about 24 weeks after DPC sensitization. The sample's treatment or condition label, in plain terms: therapeutic diphenylcyclopropenone sensitization with weekly scalp DPC. Blood at each patch-test visit was drawn before the patch test was applied. To be eligible, patients had to be aged 18 to 70, diagnosed with alopecia and judged suitable for DPC therapy, while pregnant patients were excluded. Unfractionated whole blood was collected in Tempus Blood RNA tubes, and total RNA was extracted from that blood. Libraries were prepared through RACE. Instrument used: NextSeq 500. Library preparation attached unique molecular identifiers to individual cDNA molecules for quantitative, reproducible TCR counting. Each blood RNA sample was used to sequence both TCR alpha and TCR beta chains. The original pipeline was this. A median of roughly 100,000 TCRs per sample was observed, with a range of 23,224 to 690,600. V, J and CDR3 annotation of the TCR reads was performed with the Decombinator software suite. To make PS versus PT1 abundance plots, every sample was subsampled to the same number of TCRs (28,000). TCRs were defined as expanded if absent before sensitization and observed at least eight times at the 2-week time point. TCRdb reprocessing: public reads trimmed at Q25 with fastp, clones called with MiXCR, in-frame beta chains kept. Each CDR3 protein appears once, grouped with its most common genes and DNA. The V and J calls reflect TCRdb's pipeline rather than the authors' work. The sample records about 90,000 distinct CDR3 sequences, approximately 10% of which are singletons. The ten largest clones take up approximately 1.1% of the sample.

Details on this clonotype: The antigen it recognizes is unknown. Base qualities are not provided; no much larger clone lies one nucleotide away.

Including cysteine and phenylalanine, the CDR3 has 13 amino acids. Left in the record is the CDR3 DNA by itself, 39 bases read in frame from the first base. V loses 6 bases at its end and J loses 2 bases; junction bases beyond the gene matches: 3. Via the germline V gene, CDR1 is MDHEN and CDR2 SYDVKM. The receptor was isolated from a woman aged 25 to 45 with alopecia areata. Some clones in this sample may be carry-over from other donors' samples. The chain is assembled from TRBV28 and TRBJ1-2, with TRBD1 identical over 7 junction bases. Sequencing was performed on whole blood, taken in connection with sensitization to the hapten diphenylcyclopropenone (DPC). The DNA sequence reads TGTGCCAGCAGGAGCAGGGGGAACTATGGCTACACCTTC. This is translated as CASRSRGNYGYTF.